The 32 T cell receptor beta chains below all came from one sample that was sequenced in a study of cytomegalovirus exposure and HLA in healthy donors. PCR involved 60 Vbeta and 13 Jbeta primers. Data came from immunoSEQ multiplex PCR; TCRdb stores just in-frame clones and leaves some out. This table has about 96,000 clones, about four fifths appearing once. Sequencing input: PBMCs. The receptors were gathered from a female donor in good health and CMV-seropositive.

The chain combines TRBV11-2 with TRBJ1-1, with no clear D. Germline values: CDR1 SGHAT, CDR2 FQNNGV. CDR3 length: 14 amino acids. With 0 bases removed from V and 7 bases from J, the gap between germline ends came to 12 bases. This chain's CDR3 is CASSLDQRYIEAFF. CDR3 DNA: TGTGCCAGCAGCTTAGATCAGCGGTACATTGAAGCTTTCTTT.

The rearrangement uses TRBV29-1 and TRBJ2-5, with D possibly matching TRBD2 (7 bases). Germline CDR1 is SQVTM and CDR2 is ANQGSEA. This CDR3 is 14 amino acids long. V was clipped by 5 bases and J by 5 bases, with 18 bases between them. The CDR3 nucleotides read TGCAGCGTTCCGGGGGGCCGAATGTCGGAGACCCAGTACTTC. Protein: CSVPGGRMSETQYF.

V is TRBV4-2 and J is TRBJ2-7; D ambiguous. The length of the CDR3 is 16 residues. V shed 0 bases and J shed 0 bases, with 12 bases lying between them. Germline CDR1 LGHNA, CDR2 YNFKEQ. The CDR3 coding sequence is TGTGCCAGCAGCCAAGAAAACCAAGCGAGCTCCTACGAGCAGTACTTC. Amino acids: CASSQENQASSYEQYF.

The chain couples TRBV23-1 to TRBJ1-5, with D perhaps TRBD1 (6 bases). TRBV23-1 is flagged as an ORF with uncertain function. CDR3 length equals 15 residues. The V end lost 6 bases, the J end lost 3 bases, and 15 bases lay between the germline ends. This CDR3 is CASSRTGRANQPQHF. CDR3 nucleotides: TGCGCCAGCAGCCGAACAGGGAGGGCCAATCAGCCCCAGCATTTT.

In its sample, this clone was seen once. The chain links TRBV6-5 to TRBJ2-1; TRBD1 agrees at 10 bases. V was pared by 8 bases and J by 8 bases, with 9 bases of the junction left unmatched. The CDR3 extends over 14 amino acids. Germline values: CDR1 MNHEY, CDR2 SVGAGI. CDR3 sequence (DNA): TGTGCCAGCCAGGGACAGGGGAAATTTTATGAGCAGTTCTTC. Translating it yields CASQGQGKFYEQFF.

The chain has TRBV30 and TRBJ2-7; D is possibly TRBD2 (5 bases). This CDR3 is 12 amino acids long. Trimming shortened V by 4 bases and J by 2 bases, and 9 bases separated the two germline ends. Germline V gives CDR1 GTSNPN, CDR2 SVGIG (reference sequence). The CDR3 nucleotides read TGTGCCTGGAAGGCGGGTCCCTACGAGCAGTACTTC. Translation gives CAWKAGPYEQYF.

The chain links TRBV28 to TRBJ1-1; D remains unclear. Germline V CDR1 and CDR2: MDHEN, SYDVKM. The CDR3 spans 12 residues. Trimming stripped 5 bases from V and 2 bases from J, with 6 bases between. CDR3 sequence reads: CASSELNTEAFF. CDR3 coding DNA: TGTGCCAGCAGTGAGCTCAACACTGAAGCTTTCTTT.

For the CDR3, the DNA is TGTGCCAGCATGAGATCGCAGGGGGTGAGCTACGAGCAGTACTTC. Its protein is CASMRSQGVSYEQYF. The chain carries TRBV28 and TRBJ2-7; TRBD1 aligns across 7 bases. The V gene end was trimmed by 7 bases and the J gene end by 3 bases; junction bases not matched to a gene: 12. The CDR3 is made up of 15 amino acids. From germline, CDR1 is MDHEN and CDR2 SYDVKM.

This chain uses TRBV7-3 with TRBJ1-5; TRBD1 aligns across 7 bases. The germline V gene has CDR1 SGHTA and CDR2 FQGTGA. This CDR3 has 13 amino acids. J lost 6 bases, V lost 5 bases, and 4 bases had no gene match. The CDR3 loop is CASSPDRAQPQHF. The DNA for the CDR3 is TGTGCCAGCAGCCCAGACAGGGCTCAGCCCCAGCATTTT.

This chain joins TRBV5-4 and TRBJ1-5, with D possibly matching TRBD1 (5 bases). CDR3 length: 15 residues. Germline V gives CDR1 SGHNT, CDR2 YYREEE (reference sequence). V was trimmed by 1 base and J by 4 bases, leaving 12 bases between them. Here the CDR3 DNA reads TGTGCCAGCAGCTTGTGGCAGGGAGGGAATCAGCCCCAGCATTTT. It specifies CASSLWQGGNQPQHF.

V and J are TRBV6-4 and TRBJ2-1; 12 positions match TRBD2. The CDR3 covers 15 residues. V was pared by 4 bases and J by 5 bases, with 3 bases of the junction left unmatched. In germline, CDR1 is MRHNA, CDR2 SNTAGT. The DNA for the CDR3 is TGTGCCAGCAGTGGACTAGCGGGGGTACACAATGAGCAGTTCTTC. It codes for CASSGLAGVHNEQFF.

The chain uses TRBV5-1 and TRBJ2-7, with 10 bases that match TRBD1. The CDR3 contains 18 residues. The V gene end was trimmed by 1 base and the J gene end by 2 bases; junction bases not matched to a gene: 12. Germline V gene data show CDR1 as SGHRS and CDR2 as YFSETQ. CDR3 in DNA: TGCGCCAGCAGCTTGATAGGACAGGGGGTAACGCTAACCTACGAGCAGTACTTC. It encodes CASSLIGQGVTLTYEQYF.

This clone occurred once. Other DNA sequences in this sample translate to the same CDR3. The gene calls are TRBV18 and TRBJ2-7; D is unclear. This CDR3 contains 13 residues. The ends were cut back, 0 bases at V and 3 bases at J, with 6 bases in the middle. The germline gives CDR1 KGHSH, CDR2 LQKENI. CDR3 amino acids: CASSPPSLYEQYF. The CDR3 nucleotides read TGTGCCAGCTCACCACCGAGTCTCTACGAGCAGTACTTC.

This clone came up once. V and J are TRBV28 and TRBJ2-3, with TRBD2 identical over 12 bases. CDR3 length: 16 amino acids. Germline V gene sequence: CDR1 MDHEN, CDR2 SYDVKM. J lost 4 bases, V lost 6 bases, and 8 bases had no gene match. CDR3 DNA sequence: TGTGCCAGCAGACATCCGCTAGCGGGAGGGCCAGATACGCAGTATTTT. This translates into CASRHPLAGGPDTQYF.

This clone was counted between two and nine times. V gene TRBV6-1 combines with J gene TRBJ1-3, with TRBD1 as a possible D gene (6 bases). The V end lost 4 bases, the J end lost 2 bases, and 9 bases lay between the germline ends. CDR1 is MNHNS, CDR2 SASEGT, per germline. The CDR3 covers 14 residues. CDR3 DNA: TGTGCCAGCAGTGGCAGGGGTGCTGGAAACACCATATATTTT. Residues: CASSGRGAGNTIYF.

This chain links TRBV2 with TRBJ2-5; 9 bases line up with TRBD1. Germline trimming cut 7 bases from V and 5 bases from J; bases unmatched to any gene: 2. This CDR3 has 12 residues. Germline V lookup: CDR1 SNHLY, CDR2 FYNNEI. The CDR3 region is CASNRGQETQYF. DNA of the CDR3: TGTGCCAGCAACAGGGGGCAGGAGACCCAGTACTTC.

This chain uses TRBV30 with TRBJ2-7; 9 bases are a match to TRBD2. Germline CDR1 is GTSNPN and CDR2 is SVGIG (reference sequence). The CDR3 has 14 amino acids. The ends lost 3 bases at V and 3 bases at J; junction bases unmatched: 6. The DNA for the CDR3 is TGTGCCTGGAGGGGGACTAGCCTTATCTACGAGCAGTACTTC. This translates into CAWRGTSLIYEQYF. Combining the CDR3 with reference TRBV30 and TRBJ2-7 gives the whole variable domain SQTIHQWPATLVQPVGSPLSLECTVEGTSNPNLYWYRQAAGRGLQLLFYSVGIGQISSEVPQNLSASRPQDRQFILSSKKLLLSDSGFYLCAWRGTSLIYEQYFGPGTRLTVT.

In DNA, the CDR3 is TGTGCCAGCAGGGAGCGACTAAACACCGGGGAGCTGTTTTTT. Its protein is CASRERLNTGELFF. The J gene is TRBJ2-2, the V gene TRBV27, with TRBD2 as a possible D gene (5 bases). Germline V gene lookup returns CDR1 MNHEY and CDR2 SMNVEV (reference sequence). V was shortened by 6 bases and J by 2 bases, with 10 bases between the two germline ends. CDR3 length: 14 residues.

The chain combines TRBV7-6 with TRBJ2-7; 10 bases align to TRBD1. In germline, CDR1 is SGHVS, CDR2 FNYEAQ. This CDR3 is 15 amino acids long. V dropped 5 bases and J dropped 1; count of bases not matched to a gene: 5. The CDR3: CASSPDRGRSYEQYF. The CDR3 nucleotides read TGTGCCAGCAGCCCCGACAGGGGGCGATCCTACGAGCAGTACTTC.

CDR3 loop: CASSSLDRYYGYTF. DNA of the CDR3: TGTGCCAGTAGTAGCCTCGACAGGTACTATGGCTACACCTTC. This chain uses TRBV19 with TRBJ1-2; tentatively, D is TRBD1 (6 bases). The germline CDR1 and CDR2 sequences are LNHDA and SQIVND (reference sequence). V was cut by 4 bases and J by 3 bases, with 12 bases left in between. This CDR3 spans 14 amino acids.

The chain couples TRBV18 to TRBJ2-2, with 7 bases matching TRBD1. J lost 1 base, V lost 5 bases, and 4 bases had no gene match. The germline gives CDR1 KGHSH, CDR2 LQKENI. This CDR3 comprises 15 residues. CDR3 sequence (DNA): TGTGCCAGCTCAGCCGACAGGGAGAACACCGGGGAGCTGTTTTTT. Its translation is CASSADRENTGELFF. The full variable domain, in which reference TRBV18 and TRBJ2-2 provide the parts outside the CDR3, is NAGVMQNPRHLVRRRGQEARLRCSPMKGHSHVYWYRQLPEEGLKFMVYLQKENIIDESGMPKERFSAEFPKEGPSILRIQQVVRGDSAAYFCASSADRENTGELFFGEGSRLTVL.

The V call is TRBV5-4, the J call TRBJ2-3; the match to TRBD2 covers 16 bases. CDR1 and CDR2 (germline): SGHNT, YYREEE (reference sequence). J gave up 14 bases and V 5 bases, and 14 bases lay outside the gene matches. This CDR3 has 16 residues. CDR3 loop: CASSPLGLAGGIRMYF. CDR3 DNA sequence: TGTGCCAGCAGTCCCCTGGGACTAGCGGGGGGGATTAGGATGTATTTT. The entire variable domain, with the rest obtained from reference TRBV5-4 and TRBJ2-3, is as follows: ETGVTQSPTHLIKTRGQQVTLRCSSQSGHNTVSWYQQALGQGPQFIFQYYREEENGRGNFPPRFSGLQFPNYSSELNVNALELDDSALYLCASSPLGLAGGIRMYFGPGTRLTVL.

This clone was seen more than once but under ten times. The chain links TRBV6-1 to TRBJ2-7, with TRBD2 matching over 8 bases. The length of the CDR3 is 15 residues. The germline CDR1 and CDR2 sequences are MNHNS and SASEGT. J lost 2 bases, V lost 2 bases, and 5 bases had no gene match. The CDR3 nucleotides are TGTGCCAGCAGTGAACGGGCTAGCGGGCCCTACGAGCAGTACTTC. This translates into CASSERASGPYEQYF.

This chain links TRBV4-2 with TRBJ1-5, with D hard to call. The germline CDR1 and CDR2 sequences are LGHNA and YNFKEQ. The CDR3 contains 17 residues. The V end lost 1 base, the J end lost 0 bases, and 13 bases lay between the germline ends. The CDR3 bases are TGTGCCAGCAGCCAAGCGGGGAACCTCCATAGCAATCAGCCCCAGCATTTT. Its protein is CASSQAGNLHSNQPQHF.

For this clone: Germline is not matched at one junction end, which may reflect a read error. The chain has TRBV25-1 and TRBJ2-2; tentative D call: TRBD2 (5 bases). CDR1 is MGHDK, CDR2 SYGVNS, per germline. The CDR3 is 10 amino acids. CDR3 in DNA: TGTGCCAGCAGTGACGGGAAGCTGTTTTTT. Translation gives CASSDGKLFF.

The rearrangement joins TRBV9 to TRBJ2-2; D may be TRBD1 (6 bases). The ends were cut back, 3 bases at V and 9 bases at J, with 15 bases in the middle. This CDR3 is 14 amino acids long. The germline V gene encodes CDR1 SGDLS and CDR2 YYNGEE. The CDR3: CASSGNTGLRELFF. The CDR3 DNA sequence: TGTGCCAGCAGCGGAAACACAGGGCTCAGGGAGCTGTTTTTT.

This chain joins TRBV5-1 and TRBJ1-2; 8 bases agree with TRBD1. The CDR3 has 16 residues. The V and J ends lost 2 bases and 0 bases, in that order; junction bases with no gene match: 6. The germline gives CDR1 SGHRS, CDR2 YFSETQ. CDR3: CASSLGGQATNYGYTF. CDR3 sequence (DNA): TGCGCCAGCAGCTTAGGGGGACAGGCTACTAACTATGGCTACACCTTC.

This clone was seen once. The rearrangement uses TRBV18 and TRBJ1-4, with unresolved D. The CDR3 loop spans 14 amino acids. CDR1 and CDR2 (germline): KGHSH, LQKENI. Trimming cost V 3 bases and J 3 bases, with 8 bases left between them. The CDR3 coding sequence is TGTGCCAGCTCACCGAGGAGGGCTAATGAAAAACTGTTTTTT. This gives the protein CASSPRRANEKLFF.

The V call is TRBV5-4, the J call TRBJ2-2; D might be TRBD1 (5 bases). In germline, CDR1 is SGHNT, CDR2 YYREEE (reference sequence). Trimming shortened V by 5 bases and J by 1 base, and 12 bases separated the two germline ends. CDR3 size: 15 residues. The CDR3 DNA sequence: TGTGCCAGCAGACCAAGGCAGGGGAACACCGGGGAGCTGTTTTTT. It translates to CASRPRQGNTGELFF. The whole variable domain, filled in from reference TRBV5-4 and TRBJ2-2, reads ETGVTQSPTHLIKTRGQQVTLRCSSQSGHNTVSWYQQALGQGPQFIFQYYREEENGRGNFPPRFSGLQFPNYSSELNVNALELDDSALYLCASRPRQGNTGELFFGEGSRLTVL.

The chain couples TRBV10-3 to TRBJ2-7; the D gene is possibly TRBD1 (6 bases). Deletions cut 2 bases from V and 4 bases from J, with 9 bases between. This CDR3 contains 13 residues. Germline assignment: CDR1 ENHRY and CDR2 SYGVKD. CDR3 in DNA: TGTGCCATCAGTGAGGGACAGCGATACGAGCAGTACTTC. Its translation is CAISEGQRYEQYF.

V is TRBV28 and J is TRBJ2-7; D is uncertain. V gave up 5 bases and J gave up 3 bases, with 14 bases separating them. Germline CDR1 MDHEN, CDR2 SYDVKM. This CDR3 is built from 14 residues. CDR3 protein: CASSPLGAYYEQYF. CDR3 in DNA: TGTGCCAGCAGTCCCTTAGGAGCCTACTACGAGCAGTACTTC.

CDR3 protein: CASSLEQGEIGYTF. In nucleotides, the CDR3 is TGTGCCAGCAGCTTAGAACAGGGAGAGATTGGCTACACCTTC. This chain connects TRBV7-2 to TRBJ1-2, with D possibly TRBD1 on 6 matching bases. CDR1 is SGHTA and CDR2 is FQGNSA in the germline V gene. The CDR3 contains 14 residues. Deletions cut 1 base from V and 7 bases from J, with 13 bases between.